This T cell receptor beta chain was sequenced during a study of OX40 agonist ivuxolimab in advanced cancers. Clones were read by immunoSEQ multiplex PCR, and TCRdb kept only the in-frame ones, dropping some. In the table there are approximately 74,000 clones, 65% to 90% of which are singletons. This clone was recorded once. Germline V gene sequence: CDR1 SGHVS, CDR2 FQNEAQ. V was cut by 6 bases and J by 1 base, with 8 bases left in between. The CDR3 length is 13 residues. This clonotype originated in an adult with an advanced solid tumor such as melanoma, head and neck, liver or kidney cancer. Sequenced material: CD4+ or CD8+ T cells sorted from blood, taken in a trial of the OX40 agonist ivuxolimab. The V call is TRBV7-8, the J call TRBJ2-3; D uncertain. CDR3 nucleotides: TGTGCCAGCAGGAGTAGTGGCACAGATACGCAGTATTTT. This encodes CASRSSGTDTQYF.